This T cell receptor (beta chain) was recovered during a study of cytomegalovirus exposure and HLA in healthy donors. In regard to this clone: The antigen is not known.

Data came from immunoSEQ multiplex PCR; TCRdb stores just in-frame clones and leaves some out. This table has approximately 160,000 clones, 65% to 90% appearing once. Whole-study findings and limits: With high specificity and sensitivity, the classifier reportedly diagnosed cytomegalovirus status. Most TCR sequences were seen very rarely across donors, but some public TCRs occurred in many.

Trimming stripped 4 bases from V and 1 base from J, with 17 bases between. The CDR3 covers 16 residues. Germline V gives CDR1 LGHNA, CDR2 YNFKEQ. Sequenced sample: PBMCs. V gene TRBV4-2 combines with J gene TRBJ2-7; D may be TRBD1 (5 bases). The TCR comes from a young woman in good health and CMV-seronegative. The CDR3 sequence: CASSPPRRQQSYEQYF. Written as DNA, the CDR3 is TGTGCCAGCAGCCCCCCCCGGAGACAGCAGTCCTACGAGCAGTACTTC.